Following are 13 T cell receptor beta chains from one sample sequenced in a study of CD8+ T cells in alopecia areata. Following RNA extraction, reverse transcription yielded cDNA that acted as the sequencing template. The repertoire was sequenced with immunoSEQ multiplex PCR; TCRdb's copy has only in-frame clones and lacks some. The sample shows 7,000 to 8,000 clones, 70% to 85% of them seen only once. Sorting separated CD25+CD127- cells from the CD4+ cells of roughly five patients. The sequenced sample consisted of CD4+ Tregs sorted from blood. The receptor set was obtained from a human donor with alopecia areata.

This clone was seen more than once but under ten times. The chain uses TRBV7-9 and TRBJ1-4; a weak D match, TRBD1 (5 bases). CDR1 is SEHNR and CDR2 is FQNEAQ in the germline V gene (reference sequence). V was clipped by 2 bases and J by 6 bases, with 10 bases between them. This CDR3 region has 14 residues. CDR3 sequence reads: CASSLRRDDEKLFF. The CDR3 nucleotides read TGTGCCAGCAGCTTACGCCGGGACGATGAAAAACTGTTTTTT.

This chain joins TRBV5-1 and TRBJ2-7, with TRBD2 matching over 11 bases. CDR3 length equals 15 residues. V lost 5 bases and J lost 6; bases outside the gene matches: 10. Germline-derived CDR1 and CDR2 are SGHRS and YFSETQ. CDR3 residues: CASRTSGGAAAEQYF. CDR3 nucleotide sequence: TGCGCCAGCAGAACTAGCGGGGGTGCGGCGGCCGAGCAGTACTTC.

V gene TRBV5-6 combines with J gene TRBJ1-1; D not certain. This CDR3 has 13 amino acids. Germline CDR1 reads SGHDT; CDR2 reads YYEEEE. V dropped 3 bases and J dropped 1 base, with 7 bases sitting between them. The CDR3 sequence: CASSSFPNTEAFF. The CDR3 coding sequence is TGTGCCAGCAGCTCGTTCCCGAACACTGAAGCTTTCTTT.

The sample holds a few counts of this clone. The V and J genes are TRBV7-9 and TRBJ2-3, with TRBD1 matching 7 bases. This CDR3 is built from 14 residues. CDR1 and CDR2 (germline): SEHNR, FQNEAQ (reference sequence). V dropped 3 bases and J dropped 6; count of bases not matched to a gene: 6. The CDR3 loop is CASSFSRGYDTQYF. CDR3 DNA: TGTGCCAGCAGCTTTTCCAGGGGGTACGATACGCAGTATTTT.

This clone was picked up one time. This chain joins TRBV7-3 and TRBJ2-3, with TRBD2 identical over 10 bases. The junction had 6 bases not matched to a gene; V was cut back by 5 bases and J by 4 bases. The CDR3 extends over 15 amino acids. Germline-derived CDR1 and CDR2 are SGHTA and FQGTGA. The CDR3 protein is CASSPKRGGPDTQYF. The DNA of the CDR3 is TGTGCCAGCAGCCCAAAGCGGGGGGGCCCAGATACGCAGTATTTT.

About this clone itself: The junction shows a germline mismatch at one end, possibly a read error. The DNA for the CDR3 is TGCGCCAGCAGTTTGGCAGGGCTGACCTACGAGCAGTACTTC. Its protein product is CASSLAGLTYEQYF. J is TRBJ2-7 and V is TRBV5-1; D is possibly TRBD1 (5 bases). The CDR3 totals 14 residues. The germline V gene has CDR1 SGHRS and CDR2 YFSETQ.

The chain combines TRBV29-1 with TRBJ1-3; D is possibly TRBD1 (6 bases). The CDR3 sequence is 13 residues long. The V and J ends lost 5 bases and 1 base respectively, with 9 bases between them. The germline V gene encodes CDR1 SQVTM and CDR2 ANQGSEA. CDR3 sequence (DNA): TGCAGCGTTAACCAGGGGTCTGGAAACACCATATATTTT. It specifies CSVNQGSGNTIYF.

The CDR3 is CASSRFGGEQFF. The CDR3 DNA reads as TGTGCCAGTAGTCGCTTCGGCGGGGAGCAGTTCTTC. V and J are TRBV19 and TRBJ2-1, with a tentative D call TRBD2 (5 bases). The CDR3 consists of 12 residues. V was pared by 5 bases and J by 10 bases, with 12 bases between. CDR1 and CDR2 (germline): LNHDA, SQIVND (reference sequence).

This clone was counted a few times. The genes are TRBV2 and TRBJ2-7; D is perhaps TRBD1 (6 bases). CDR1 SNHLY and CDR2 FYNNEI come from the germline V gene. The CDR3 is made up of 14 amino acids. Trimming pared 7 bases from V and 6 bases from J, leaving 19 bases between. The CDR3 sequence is CASMTGRASLEQYF. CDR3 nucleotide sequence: TGTGCCAGCATGACAGGCAGGGCTTCCCTCGAGCAGTACTTC.

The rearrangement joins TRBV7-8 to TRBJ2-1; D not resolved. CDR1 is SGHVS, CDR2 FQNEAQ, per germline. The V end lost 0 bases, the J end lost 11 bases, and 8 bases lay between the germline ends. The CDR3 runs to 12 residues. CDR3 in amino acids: CASSLAGGKQFF. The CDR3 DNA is TGTGCCAGCAGCTTAGCTGGCGGAAAGCAGTTCTTC. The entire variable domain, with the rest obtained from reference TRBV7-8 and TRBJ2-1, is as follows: GAGVSQSPRYKVAKRGQDVALRCDPISGHVSLFWYQQALGQGPEFLTYFQNEAQLDKSGLPSDRFFAERPEGSVSTLKIQRTQQEDSAVYLCASSLAGGKQFFGPGTRLTVL.

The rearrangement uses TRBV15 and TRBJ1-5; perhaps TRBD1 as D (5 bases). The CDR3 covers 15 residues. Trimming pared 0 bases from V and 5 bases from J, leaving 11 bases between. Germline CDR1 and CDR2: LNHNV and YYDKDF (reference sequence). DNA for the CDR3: TGTGCCACCAGCAGAGATGCGGGGCGAGATCAGCCCCAGCATTTT. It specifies CATSRDAGRDQPQHF.

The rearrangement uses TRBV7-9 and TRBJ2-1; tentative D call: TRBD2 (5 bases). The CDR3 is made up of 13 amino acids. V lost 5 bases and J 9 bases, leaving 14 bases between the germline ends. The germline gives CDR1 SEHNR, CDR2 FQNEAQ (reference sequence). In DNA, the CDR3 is TGTGCCAGCAGCATACCACGACGGGGTGAGCAGTTCTTC. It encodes CASSIPRRGEQFF.

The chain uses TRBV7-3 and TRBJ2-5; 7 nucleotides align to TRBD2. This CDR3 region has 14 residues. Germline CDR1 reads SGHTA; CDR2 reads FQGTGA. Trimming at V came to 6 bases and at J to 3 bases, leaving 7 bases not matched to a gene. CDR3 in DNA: TGTGCCAGCAGTTACGGGGGGAGAAAAGAGACCCAGTACTTC. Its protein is CASSYGGRKETQYF. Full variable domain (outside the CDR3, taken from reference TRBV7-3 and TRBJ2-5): GAGVSQTPSNKVTEKGKYVELRCDPISGHTALYWYRQSLGQGPEFLIYFQGTGAADDSGLPNDRFFAVRPEGSVSTLKIQRTERGDSAVYLCASSYGGRKETQYFGPGTRLLVL.